This TCR beta chain was profiled in a study of cytomegalovirus exposure and HLA in healthy donors. In the study overall: The approximately 120 validation repertoires matched the roughly 700 first-cohort repertoires in platform, a later analysis reported.

This clone was counted a single time. The antigen is not known. Findings and limits, study-wide: The classifier reportedly diagnosed cytomegalovirus status with high specificity and sensitivity. A few chains tied to CMV proved CMV antigen-specific in vitro. TCR clusters originating in the first cohort tended to co-occur in the 120 validation repertoires, according to a later analysis.

TCRdb's copy holds only in-frame clones and misses some; the assay was immunoSEQ multiplex PCR. There are a few hundred thousand clones in the sample; around 90% occur only once, and approximately 3.1% lies in the top ten. Per germline, CDR1 LNHDA and CDR2 SQIVND (reference sequence). V trimming: 5 bases; J trimming: 4 bases; junction bases outside the gene matches: 12. The CDR3 consists of 16 residues. The chain recombines TRBV19 with TRBJ1-2, with 8 bases matching TRBD1. This sequence originates from a woman in her twenties or thirties in good health and CMV-seronegative. The specimen was PBMCs. The DNA for the CDR3 is TGTGCCAGTAGTTCAGGGGGCCGGGGGCTTGGCTATGGCTACACCTTC. This gives the protein CASSSGGRGLGYGYTF. Variable domain in full (rest from reference TRBV19 and TRBJ1-2): DGGITQSPKYLFRKEGQNVTLSCEQNLNHDAMYWYRQDPGQGLRLIYYSQIVNDFQKGDIAEGYSVSREKKESFPLTVTSAQKNPTAFYLCASSSGGRGLGYGYTFGSGTRLTVV.